The 13 T cell receptor beta chains below all came from one sample that was sequenced in a study of a mutant IDH1 vaccine in newly diagnosed glioma. These receptors' antigens are unknown. Time point given: week 5, during vaccination. In every dose of vaccine, 300 ug of mutant IDH1 20-mer peptide was given alongside topical imiquimod. Data came from immunoSEQ multiplex PCR; TCRdb stores just in-frame clones and leaves some out. The profile shows about 42,000 clones, approximately 83% of them singletons. The sequencing used PBMCs, collected from a glioma patient whose treatment included an IDH1 peptide vaccine. These TCRs come from a man aged 35-49 years with glioma.

The genes are TRBV5-1 and TRBJ1-2; no firm D call. The CDR3 length is 14 residues. CDR1 is SGHRS, CDR2 YFSETQ, per germline. V was clipped by 0 bases and J by 0 bases, with 6 bases between them. CDR3 residues: CASSLGGANYGYTF. The DNA for the CDR3 is TGCGCCAGCAGCTTGGGAGGAGCTAACTATGGCTACACCTTC.

CDR3 residues: CASSPQGDNEQFF. In DNA form, the CDR3 reads TGTGCCAGCAGCCCCCAGGGAGACAATGAGCAGTTCTTC. The chain recombines TRBV5-6 with TRBJ2-1; D may be TRBD1 or TRBD2 (5 bases each). Trimming left V 4 bases short and J 5 bases short, with 10 bases between. CDR1 and CDR2 from the germline V gene are SGHDT and YYEEEE. CDR3 length equals 13 residues.

V usage is TRBV27 and J usage is TRBJ1-5; the D gene is possibly TRBD1 (5 bases). Per germline, CDR1 MNHEY and CDR2 SMNVEV (reference sequence). V lost 5 bases and J lost 3, with 17 bases in between. This CDR3 is 16 amino acids long. The CDR3 sequence is CASSPLAGTPNQPQHF. CDR3 nucleotide sequence: TGTGCCAGCAGTCCCCTCGCCGGGACCCCCAATCAGCCCCAGCATTTT.

CDR3 nucleotides: TGCGCCAGCAGCCAAGATACCCCTAGCGGAGCCTACGAGCAGTACTTC. Protein sequence: CASSQDTPSGAYEQYF. The rearrangement uses TRBV4-3 and TRBJ2-7; TRBD2 agrees at 7 bases. The germline V gene has CDR1 LGHNA and CDR2 YSLEER. The CDR3 has 16 amino acids. V was pared by 0 bases and J by 2 bases, with 7 bases of the junction left unmatched.

The CDR3 loop is CASKLGQATFYGYTF. The CDR3 bases are TGTGCCAGTAAGCTGGGACAGGCAACTTTCTATGGCTACACCTTC. V gene TRBV19 combines with J gene TRBJ1-2, with 8 nucleotides matching TRBD1. The CDR3 is 15 amino acids. With 7 bases clipped from V and 4 bases from J, the junction kept 11 bases outside the gene matches. Germline CDR1 and CDR2: LNHDA and SQIVND (reference sequence).

There are a few counts of this clone. The CDR3 DNA follows: TGTGCCATCGGACTAGACTACTACGAGCAGTACTTC. Residues: CAIGLDYYEQYF. This chain links TRBV10-3 with TRBJ2-7, with 7 bases fitting TRBD2. The CDR3 spans 12 residues. V lost 8 bases, J lost 3 bases, and 4 bases stayed unmatched. CDR1 and CDR2 from the germline V gene are ENHRY and SYGVKD.

The chain uses TRBV2 and TRBJ1-2; D unclear. The CDR3 has 14 residues. CDR1 and CDR2 (germline): SNHLY, FYNNEI. V lost 8 bases, J lost 4 bases, and 17 bases lay in between. The CDR3 reads CASPRAVLGYGYTF. CDR3 bases: TGTGCCAGCCCGCGGGCTGTTTTAGGCTATGGCTACACCTTC.

For the CDR3, the DNA is TGTGCCAGTACCCTTACAGGGGCTGGAAACACCATATATTTT. The encoded protein is CASTLTGAGNTIYF. This sequence joins TRBV19 and TRBJ1-3, with 7 bases lining up with TRBD1. Germline trimming cut 7 bases from V and 2 bases from J; bases unmatched to any gene: 5. The CDR3 covers 14 residues. The germline gives CDR1 LNHDA, CDR2 SQIVND (reference sequence).

This clone came up once. CDR3 bases: TGTGCCAGTAGCGGGTGGCCGGAAGAGACCCAGTACTTC. It encodes CASSGWPEETQYF. The chain joins TRBV19 to TRBJ2-5, with unresolved D. CDR3 length equals 13 residues. Germline V gene sequence: CDR1 LNHDA, CDR2 SQIVND (reference sequence). Trimming took off 6 bases at V and 3 bases at J, with 11 bases between the two ends.

The CDR3 loop reads CASSTWDLYSNQPQHF. The DNA of the CDR3 is TGTGCCAGTAGTACGTGGGACCTTTATAGCAATCAGCCCCAGCATTTT. This chain uses TRBV19 with TRBJ1-5, with D possibly being TRBD1 (5 bases). This CDR3 contains 16 residues. Germline values: CDR1 LNHDA, CDR2 SQIVND (reference sequence). V lost 4 bases and J lost 0, with 13 bases in between.

The chain links TRBV7-2 to TRBJ2-7, with D unresolved. The germline V gene encodes CDR1 SGHTA and CDR2 FQGNSA. The ends were cut back, 5 bases at V and 1 base at J, with 9 bases in the middle. The CDR3 covers 13 residues. The DNA of the CDR3 is TGTGCCAGCAGCGAAACTACATCCTACGAGCAGTACTTC. Protein: CASSETTSYEQYF.

The chain uses TRBV5-1 and TRBJ2-3, with D perhaps matching TRBD1 or TRBD2 (5 bases each). V lost 4 bases, J lost 2 bases, and 14 bases lay in between. There are 15 residues in the CDR3. The germline V gene encodes CDR1 SGHRS and CDR2 YFSETQ. CDR3 protein: CASSRGGGNTDTQYF. The CDR3 DNA sequence: TGCGCCAGCAGCCGGGGTGGGGGAAACACAGATACGCAGTATTTT.

V usage is TRBV5-1 and J usage is TRBJ2-7, with D possibly being TRBD2 (6 bases). Germline V CDR1 and CDR2: SGHRS, YFSETQ. Trimming left V 1 base short and J 2 bases short, with 22 bases between. The CDR3 covers 18 residues. CDR3 residues: CASSLYRLAVAVTYEQYF. The CDR3 DNA reads TGCGCCAGCAGCTTGTATCGGTTGGCGGTAGCGGTAACCTACGAGCAGTACTTC. The complete variable domain, with remaining parts taken from reference TRBV5-1 and TRBJ2-7, reads KAGVTQTPRYLIKTRGQQVTLSCSPISGHRSVSWYQQTPGQGLQFLFEYFSETQRNKGNFPGRFSGRQFSNSRSEMNVSTLELGDSALYLCASSLYRLAVAVTYEQYFGPGTRLTVT.